This T cell receptor (beta chain) was sequenced for a study of blood T cell repertoires in COVID-19. Study summary: The origin of the acute and convalescent COVID-19 samples was the United States, Italy and Spain.

Participants came from under 30 US areas, aged roughly 18 to 89 years. The germline gives CDR1 GTSNPN, CDR2 SVGIG (reference sequence). The CDR3 runs to 15 residues. Trimming took off 1 base at V and 4 bases at J, with 13 bases between the two ends. Original processing methods: For nucleated cells, counts were estimated from reference gene primer amplification. The table came from immunoSEQ multiplex PCR; TCRdb's copy has only in-frame clones and leaves some out. V, J and clone size are those of that table, while D and trimming were read from the DNA. Of about 270,000 clones detected, 85% to 90% appear once; the ten largest clones hold 4.1%.

This TCR came from a woman aged 25 to 39 with acute COVID-19. Sequenced input: PBMCs or T cells enriched from blood (not recorded which). The chain links TRBV30 to TRBJ2-2, with a possible D match to TRBD1 (5 bases). As DNA, the CDR3 is TGTGCCTGGAGTGGGACAACCTCTACCACCGGGGAGCTGTTTTTT. Translated, it gives CAWSGTTSTTGELFF.